This TCR beta chain was found in a study of shared clonotypes between healthy human individuals. Points from the study as a whole: For naive CD4 cells, roughly 4.8% of clonotypes were shared across a handful of donors.

CDR3 length: 18 amino acids. The V gene's germline CDR1 is SGHNT and CDR2 YYREEE (reference sequence). The ends lost 2 bases at V and 1 base at J; junction bases unmatched: 13. Sequencing was performed with immunoSEQ multiplex PCR; in TCRdb, only in-frame clones are kept and a portion is missing. The sample holds under 350,000 clones, over 75% seen once. With respect to this clone: Its antigen remains unidentified.

Input material: memory CD8+ T cells sorted from blood. Subset here: CD45RO+ cells pooled with CCR7-negative TemRA cells. The genes are TRBV5-4 and TRBJ2-3; 7 nucleotides align to TRBD2. This receptor was obtained from a man between 18 and 29 years old in good health. DNA for the CDR3: TGTGCCAGCAGCTTTCCCCGGACTAGAGGGCCGGGCACAGATACGCAGTATTTT. Protein: CASSFPRTRGPGTDTQYF.